The entry below describes one T cell receptor (beta chain). This record belongs to a study of T cell changes during pregnancy in multiple sclerosis. The protocol was immunoSEQ multiplex PCR, while the TCRdb copy is restricted to in-frame clones and leaves out a portion. Among 45,000 or so clones listed, approximately 89% were seen once. V shed 3 bases and J 6 bases; nucleotides not matched to a gene: 9. Germline V gene data show CDR1 as GTSNPN and CDR2 as SVGIG (reference sequence). The CDR3 spans 14 residues. This chain links TRBV30 with TRBJ1-2; 8 bases are a match to TRBD1. This receptor was obtained from a female donor with multiple sclerosis, enrolled in a pregnancy study. Source: CD8+ T cells from peripheral blood mononuclear cells, taken in the second trimester of pregnancy. The CDR3 DNA sequence: TGTGCCTGGAGAGATGACAGGGGATCCGATGGCTACACCTTC. Protein sequence: CAWRDDRGSDGYTF. Full variable domain (missing parts from reference TRBV30 and TRBJ1-2): SQTIHQWPATLVQPVGSPLSLECTVEGTSNPNLYWYRQAAGRGLQLLFYSVGIGQISSEVPQNLSASRPQDRQFILSSKKLLLSDSGFYLCAWRDDRGSDGYTFGSGTRLTVV.